One sample yielded the 25 T cell receptor beta chains listed below, sequenced in a study of CD8 T cells in ankylosing spondylitis. Findings and limits, study-wide: Characteristic, it appeared, of ankylosing spondylitis blood was a TCR beta motif of eight highly homologous variants.

TCRdb passed the 5' RACE reads through MiXCR, listing each CDR3 protein once. The sample records approximately 550,000 distinct CDR3 sequences, roughly 13% being singletons. Which antigens these TCRs recognize remains unknown. The sequenced sample was blood, either unsorted or a sorted T cell fraction (not recorded which). These receptors were taken from a male donor with ankylosing spondylitis.

A few counts support this clonotype. The gene calls are TRBV27 and TRBJ1-6; maybe TRBD1 (6 bases). CDR3 size: 16 residues. Trimming removed 6 bases from V and 5 bases from J, with 17 bases in between. Per germline, CDR1 MNHEY and CDR2 SMNVEV (reference sequence). The CDR3 region has the DNA TGTGCCAGCAGCCCTAAGGGGGGGAGAGATAATTCACCCCTCCACTTT. Its protein is CASSPKGGRDNSPLHF.

The rearrangement uses TRBV20-1 and TRBJ2-3; TRBD1 agrees at 9 bases. V lost 1 base and J lost 8; bases outside the gene matches: 10. Germline-derived CDR1 and CDR2 are DFQATT and SNEGSKA (reference sequence). The CDR3 has 15 residues. The CDR3: CSARAPGQGWVTQYF. CDR3 sequence (DNA): TGCAGTGCTAGAGCTCCGGGACAGGGCTGGGTTACGCAGTATTTT.

The chain has TRBV24-1 and TRBJ1-1; D gene unclear. V lost 2 bases to trimming and J lost 6 bases, with 6 bases between them. From germline, CDR1 is KGHDR and CDR2 SFDVKD. The CDR3 has 12 residues. The CDR3 loop reads CATSDSGSEAFF. DNA of the CDR3: TGTGCCACCAGTGATTCTGGCTCTGAAGCTTTCTTT.

V and J are TRBV11-3 and TRBJ2-5; a possible D gene is TRBD2 (6 bases). Per the germline V gene, CDR1 is SGHNT and CDR2 is YENEEA. The CDR3 length is 15 residues. Trimming took 5 bases from V and 4 from J, leaving 17 bases between them. In DNA, the CDR3 is TGTGCCAGCAGCCGCTCTAGCGTGGTGGGAGAGACCCAGTACTTC. This translates into CASSRSSVVGETQYF.

The chain recombines TRBV7-8 with TRBJ1-2; TRBD1 is a possible D gene (6 bases). With 3 bases removed from V and 3 bases from J, the gap between germline ends came to 23 bases. The CDR3 is made up of 18 amino acids. Germline V gives CDR1 SGHVS, CDR2 FQNEAQ. The CDR3 loop is CASSFFTGGGAVYYGYTF. DNA for the CDR3: TGTGCCAGCAGCTTTTTCACGGGCGGGGGGGCTGTCTACTATGGCTACACCTTC.

The J gene is TRBJ1-3, the V gene TRBV9; TRBD1 matches at 9 bases. The germline CDR1 and CDR2 sequences are SGDLS and YYNGEE. The CDR3 covers 16 residues. With V trimmed by 0 bases and J by 1 base, 2 bases remained unmatched. CDR3 in amino acids: CASSVGGTGSGNTIYF. CDR3 coding DNA: TGTGCCAGCAGCGTAGGAGGGACAGGGTCTGGAAACACCATATATTTT.

This clonotype turned up a few times. The J gene is TRBJ2-1, the V gene TRBV7-7; 7 nucleotides line up with TRBD2. The CDR3 extends over 15 amino acids. The germline CDR1 and CDR2 sequences are SSHAT and FNYEAQ (reference sequence). V lost 1 base to trimming and J lost 3 bases; unmatched junction nucleotides: 3. DNA of the CDR3: TGTGCCAGCAGCTTAGACCTAGCGGACTACAATGAGCAGTTCTTC. Translating gives CASSLDLADYNEQFF.

This clonotype was found many times. The rearrangement links TRBV5-1 to TRBJ2-1; 7 bases line up with TRBD2. This CDR3 has 14 residues. With V trimmed by 5 bases and J by 7 bases, 9 bases remained unmatched. Germline V gene sequence: CDR1 SGHRS, CDR2 YFSETQ. In DNA, the CDR3 is TGCGCCAGCAGTATTTTCGCGGGAGAAAATGAGCAGTTCTTC. This sequence encodes CASSIFAGENEQFF.

The V gene is TRBV2, the J gene TRBJ2-1; 12 bases are shared with TRBD2. Germline CDR1 is SNHLY and CDR2 is FYNNEI. The CDR3 is 14 residues long. V shed 7 bases and J 10 bases; nucleotides not matched to a gene: 8. DNA of the CDR3: TGTGCCAGCATTGGGACTAGCGGGTACGTGGAGCAGTTCTTC. Its translation is CASIGTSGYVEQFF.

The chain uses TRBV11-2 and TRBJ2-2, with 9 bases identical to TRBD2. Unmatched junction bases numbered 19, after V lost 7 bases and J lost 7 bases. The CDR3 sequence is 18 residues long. Germline values: CDR1 SGHAT, CDR2 FQNNGV. CDR3 region: CASNHGLWREGQSGELFF. The CDR3 DNA is TGTGCCAGCAACCATGGACTTTGGCGGGAGGGCCAGAGCGGGGAGCTGTTTTTT.

This clonotype was observed at least ten times. The J gene is TRBJ2-7, the V gene TRBV7-9, with TRBD2 matching over 9 bases. With V trimmed by 5 bases and J by 1 base, 9 bases remained unmatched. CDR3 length: 16 residues. Germline V gene lookup returns CDR1 SEHNR and CDR2 FQNEAQ (reference sequence). The CDR3 sequence is CASSSADSGRSYEQYF. The CDR3 region has the DNA TGTGCCAGCAGCAGTGCTGATAGCGGGAGATCCTACGAGCAGTACTTC.

The chain is built from TRBV25-1 and TRBJ2-1, with TRBD2 matching 8 bases. The CDR3 extends over 18 amino acids. CDR1 and CDR2 (germline): MGHDK, SYGVNS. J was trimmed by 1 base and V by 0 bases; bases with no gene match: 8. CDR3 DNA sequence: TGTGCCAGCAGTGAATACGGCGGGAGGACCTCTTCCTACAATGAGCAGTTCTTC. This codes for CASSEYGGRTSSYNEQFF.

This clonotype was observed many times. This chain links TRBV4-1 with TRBJ1-2; tentatively, D is TRBD1 (6 bases). Germline V gene lookup returns CDR1 MGHRA and CDR2 YSYEKL. The CDR3 sequence is 14 residues long. Trimming stripped 4 bases from V and 8 bases from J, with 17 bases between. CDR3 in DNA: TGCGCCAGCAGCCCCACTTCGGGGGCTCGAGGCTACACCTTC. This codes for CASSPTSGARGYTF.

In this sample, this clonotype turned up a few times. V and J are TRBV12-3 or TRBV12-4 and TRBJ1-5; D might be TRBD1 (5 bases). The CDR3 consists of 15 residues. The V gene lost 2 bases and the J gene lost 11 bases, with 19 bases spanning the gap. In DNA form, the CDR3 reads TGTGCCAGCAGTTTAAGGGACCGACTCCAAGGGGCCCAGCATTTT. This codes for CASSLRDRLQGAQHF.

The sample holds many counts of this clonotype. The V and J genes are TRBV15 and TRBJ2-5, with D unclear. The CDR3 contains 14 residues. Deletions cut 0 bases from V and 5 bases from J, with 10 bases between. Germline lookup yields CDR1 LNHNV and CDR2 YYDKDF (reference sequence). The CDR3 nucleotides are TGTGCCACCAGCAGAGATCCCCACGGGGAGACCCAGTACTTC. Amino acids: CATSRDPHGETQYF.

J is TRBJ2-7 and V is TRBV20-1, with 12 bases matching TRBD2. The CDR3 covers 15 residues. Germline V gene data show CDR1 as DFQATT and CDR2 as SNEGSKA (reference sequence). V lost 0 bases, J lost 3 bases, and 3 bases stayed unmatched. CDR3 amino acids: CSARDGLAGNYEQYF. The CDR3 DNA is TGCAGTGCTAGAGATGGACTAGCGGGGAACTACGAGCAGTACTTC.

There are many counts of this clonotype. The chain is built from TRBV12-3 or TRBV12-4 and TRBJ2-1; D ambiguous. The V end lost 5 bases, the J end lost 3 bases, and 2 bases lay between the germline ends. The CDR3 contains 11 residues. The DNA of the CDR3 is TGTGCCAGCAGTAACTACAATGAGCAGTTCTTC. As protein: CASSNYNEQFF.

The chain carries TRBV18 and TRBJ2-2; TRBD1 aligns across 8 bases. CDR3 length: 16 amino acids. Trimming took 5 bases from V and 5 from J; bases not matched to a gene: 10. Germline V gene data show CDR1 as KGHSH and CDR2 as LQKENI. Written as DNA, the CDR3 is TGTGCCAGCTCATCCGGACAGGGCGGTGGTACCGGGGAGCTGTTTTTT. Amino acid sequence: CASSSGQGGGTGELFF.

The table lists this clonotype with many counts. The chain couples TRBV12-3 or TRBV12-4 to TRBJ1-1; TRBD1 agrees at 9 bases. V lost 5 bases and J lost 5; bases outside the gene matches: 9. This CDR3 is built from 15 residues. The CDR3, as DNA: TGTGCCAGCAGTGTCCGGGACAGGGAAGTAACTGAAGCTTTCTTT. It translates to CASSVRDREVTEAFF.

This sequence joins TRBV9 and TRBJ1-2; D might be TRBD1 (6 bases). The CDR3 contains 16 residues. CDR1 is SGDLS and CDR2 is YYNGEE in the germline V gene. The V end lost 5 bases, the J end lost 6 bases, and 23 bases lay between the germline ends. CDR3 in DNA: TGTGCCAGCAGGCACGGGGGGGCGGGGGACGCGGATGGCTACACCTTC. The encoded protein is CASRHGGAGDADGYTF.

The chain joins TRBV29-1 to TRBJ1-1; possible D gene TRBD1, 6 bases. In germline, CDR1 is SQVTM, CDR2 ANQGSEA. The CDR3 consists of 14 residues. Between the trimmed V and J ends, which lost 4 bases and 0 bases, there was a span of 12 bases. For the CDR3, the DNA is TGCAGCGTTGCGGAGGGGGGAGTGAACACTGAAGCTTTCTTT. It yields the protein CSVAEGGVNTEAFF.

The chain couples TRBV29-1 to TRBJ2-2; a weak D match, TRBD2 (6 bases). V was shortened by 4 bases and J by 6 bases, with 9 bases between the two germline ends. The CDR3 runs 12 residues. Per germline, CDR1 SQVTM and CDR2 ANQGSEA. The CDR3 DNA is TGCAGCGTTGGGGAGGTCGCCGGGGAGCTGTTTTTT. It specifies CSVGEVAGELFF.

This clonotype was counted only a few times. The V call is TRBV5-1, the J call TRBJ2-5, with unresolved D. Trimming shortened V by 4 bases and J by 2 bases, and 12 bases separated the two germline ends. The V gene's germline CDR1 is SGHRS and CDR2 YFSETQ. The CDR3 loop spans 14 amino acids. The DNA for the CDR3 is TGCGCCAGCAGCATAGGAACTCGTCAAGAGACCCAGTACTTC. Translated, it gives CASSIGTRQETQYF. Based on the CDR3 plus reference TRBV5-1 and TRBJ2-5, the full variable domain is KAGVTQTPRYLIKTRGQQVTLSCSPISGHRSVSWYQQTPGQGLQFLFEYFSETQRNKGNFPGRFSGRQFSNSRSEMNVSTLELGDSALYLCASSIGTRQETQYFGPGTRLLVL.

This chain joins TRBV20-1 and TRBJ1-2, with D unclear. Germline values: CDR1 DFQATT, CDR2 SNEGSKA (reference sequence). This CDR3 spans 15 amino acids. V dropped 5 bases and J dropped 2 bases, with 18 bases sitting between them. CDR3 coding DNA: TGCAGTGCTGACCTCAGGTGGAACACCAACTATGGCTACACCTTC. Protein: CSADLRWNTNYGYTF.

This clonotype has a count of ten or more. The V call is TRBV5-1, the J call TRBJ2-5; weak D call: TRBD1 (5 bases). The CDR3 totals 14 residues. The germline gives CDR1 SGHRS, CDR2 YFSETQ. V gave up 4 bases and J gave up 2 bases, with 12 bases separating them. The CDR3 protein is CASSAMGQQETQYF. In nucleotides, the CDR3 is TGCGCCAGCAGCGCCATGGGGCAGCAAGAGACCCAGTACTTC.